Shown below are 9 T cell receptor beta chains from a single sample sequenced in a study of identifying expanded T cells in peripheral blood. Using immunoSEQ multiplex PCR, the repertoire was profiled, and TCRdb retains in-frame clones only, with some absent. There are 85,000 to 100,000 clones in the sample; roughly 88% occur only once, and roughly 4% lies in the top ten. Sequenced material: blood. The receptors stem from a person aged 18-69 years in good health.

V and J are TRBV14 and TRBJ1-4, with D unresolved. The CDR3 loop spans 13 amino acids. Germline V lookup: CDR1 SGHDN, CDR2 FVKESK. V was pared by 4 bases and J by 13 bases, with 16 bases between. The CDR3 DNA sequence: TGTGCCAGCAGCCCCCTTCTAGAGGGTACACTGTTTTTT. Translating it yields CASSPLLEGTLFF.

This clone was observed a single time. V gene TRBV7-6 combines with J gene TRBJ2-1; 9 nucleotides align to TRBD2. CDR3 length: 18 residues. CDR1 and CDR2 (germline): SGHVS, FNYEAQ. V trimming: 5 bases; J trimming: 8 bases; junction bases outside the gene matches: 19. The CDR3 sequence: CASSLRGGLAGQEYEQFF. The CDR3 nucleotides read TGTGCCAGCAGCCTCCGTGGGGGGCTAGCGGGGCAGGAGTATGAGCAGTTCTTC.

This clone was recorded once. The chain employs TRBV10-3 and TRBJ1-6; 9 nucleotides match TRBD1. CDR3 length: 13 amino acids. V was clipped by 4 bases and J by 8 bases; unmatched bases: 0. CDR1 ENHRY and CDR2 SYGVKD come from the germline V gene. This CDR3 reads CAISGDRDSPLHF. The CDR3 nucleotides read TGTGCCATCAGTGGGGACAGGGATTCACCCCTCCACTTT.

V is TRBV21-1 and J is TRBJ2-7; the table gives TRBD1 as D, unverified against the DNA. TRBV21-1 is labeled a pseudogene. The CDR3 is made up of 15 amino acids. The CDR3 spells CASSKGRDRSYEQYF. Written as DNA, the CDR3 is TGTGCCAGCAGCAAAGGGCGGGACAGATCCTACGAGCAGTACTTC.

This chain connects TRBV5-8 to TRBJ2-2; D might be TRBD1 or TRBD2, each matching 6 bases. The CDR3 sequence is 17 residues long. Deletions cut 2 bases from V and 1 base from J, with 15 bases between. Germline CDR1 is SGHTS and CDR2 is YDEGEE. The CDR3 DNA is TGTGCCAGCAGCTTTAGATCGGGGGCTAGGAACACCGGGGAGCTGTTTTTT. Its protein is CASSFRSGARNTGELFF. Full variable domain (outside the CDR3, taken from reference TRBV5-8 and TRBJ2-2): EAGVTQSPTHLIKTRGQQATLRCSPISGHTSVYWYQQALGLGLQFLLWYDEGEERNRGNFPPRFSGRQFPNYSSELNVNALELEDSALYLCASSFRSGARNTGELFFGEGSRLTVL.

The V call is TRBV29-1, the J call TRBJ2-5; the match to TRBD2 covers 7 bases. The trim removed 7 bases at V and 2 bases at J, leaving 4 bases unmatched. Germline loops: CDR1 SQVTM, CDR2 ANQGSEA. The CDR3 has 12 residues. Here the CDR3 DNA reads TGCAGCGAGAAGCGGGGACAAGAGACCCAGTACTTC. This translates into CSEKRGQETQYF.

For this clone: Germline is not matched at one junction end, which may reflect a read error. The V gene is TRBV7-2, the J gene TRBJ2-5; 8 bases are shared with TRBD2. The CDR3 has 11 residues. Looked up from germline, CDR1 is SGHTA and CDR2 is FQGNSA. CDR3 loop: CASSLAGTQYF. CDR3 DNA: TGTGCCAGCAGCCTAGCGGGGACCCAGTACTTC.

As regards this clone: Other DNA sequences in the sample encode the same CDR3. This chain links TRBV10-3 with TRBJ2-5; maybe TRBD2 (7 bases). This CDR3 has 14 amino acids. The V and J ends lost 2 bases and 1 base respectively, with 8 bases between them. The germline V gene encodes CDR1 ENHRY and CDR2 SYGVKD. The CDR3 bases are TGTGCCATCAGTGAGCGGGGGGCCCAAGAGACCCAGTACTTC. It yields the protein CAISERGAQETQYF.

The rearrangement links TRBV15 to TRBJ2-1; 10 nucleotides match TRBD2. J gave up 8 bases and V 5 bases, and 9 bases lay outside the gene matches. This CDR3 has 15 amino acids. Germline loops: CDR1 LNHNV, CDR2 YYDKDF (reference sequence). The DNA of the CDR3 is TGTGCCACCAGCCGCCGGACTAGCGGTGGCGATGAGCAGTTCTTC. Amino acids: CATSRRTSGGDEQFF.